A selection of T cell receptor beta chains follows, all from one sample in a study of radiation and T cells in renal cell carcinoma. Assay: immunoSEQ multiplex PCR; the TCRdb copy retains only in-frame clones and omits some. The sample includes about 24,000 clones, 58% of them seen just once. The sequenced sample was tumor tissue, obtained from a patient whose treatment was nephrectomy without radiotherapy. All receptors come from a man aged 35-49 years with renal cell carcinoma. CDR3s include the opening cysteine and the closing phenylalanine or tryptophan. D genes are given only for firm matches. Clone size, where shown, is once, few, many, or a class for clones that have expanded.

size,J,D,V,CDR3,DNA
few,TRBJ2-5,NA,TRBV7-2,CASRLARVWQETQYF,TGTGCCAGCAGGTTAGCCAGGGTATGGCAAGAGACCCAGTACTTC
NA,TRBJ2-3,NA,TRBV19,CASTNQRSTDTQYF,TGTGCCAGTACTAACCAACGTAGCACAGATACGCAGTATTTT
NA,TRBJ1-5,TRBD1,TRBV10-3,CAISVTGASNQPQHF,TGTGCCATCAGCGTTACAGGGGCCAGCAATCAGCCCCAGCATTTT
few,TRBJ1-2,NA,TRBV7-2,CASSSPGTIYGYTF,TGTGCCAGCAGCTCTCCCGGGACAATCTATGGCTACACCTTC
few,TRBJ1-2,NA,TRBV5-8,CAMTTRGGSYGYTF,TGTGCCATGACGACCCGGGGAGGCAGCTATGGCTACACCTTC
NA,TRBJ2-3,TRBD1,TRBV30,CAGTGGLGTDTQYF,TGTGCCGGGACAGGGGGCTTAGGCACAGATACGCAGTATTTT
few,TRBJ1-6,NA,TRBV28,CASSLKAGGNYSPLHF,TGTGCCAGCAGTTTGAAGGCGGGGGGGAATTATTCACCCCTCCACTTT
NA,TRBJ2-2,TRBD1,TRBV6-5,CASGDSQNTGELFF,TGTGCCAGCGGGGACAGCCAGAACACCGGGGAGCTGTTTTTT
few,TRBJ1-1,NA,TRBV18,CASSPLRGGTEAFF,TGTGCCAGCTCACCTCTTAGGGGGGGAACTGAAGCTTTCTTT
NA,TRBJ2-2,TRBD2,TRBV25-1,CASSEGPSGANTGELFF,TGTGCCAGCAGTGAGGGGCCTAGCGGAGCGAACACCGGGGAGCTGTTTTTT
NA,TRBJ1-2,NA,TRBV5-4,CASSLPGTFYGYTF,TGTGCCAGCAGCCTACCGGGGACATTCTATGGCTACACCTTC
NA,TRBJ2-1,TRBD2,TRBV19,CASSPTSGGYNEQFF,TGTGCCAGTAGTCCAACTAGCGGGGGTTACAATGAGCAGTTCTTC
NA,TRBJ1-1,NA,TRBV20-1,CSASSEAGAFF,TGCAGTGCTAGTTCGGAGGCTGGAGCTTTCTTT
NA,TRBJ2-7,TRBD1,TRBV27,CASSLNRGSSYEQYF,TGTGCCAGCAGTCTAAACAGGGGTAGCTCCTACGAGCAGTACTTC
few,TRBJ1-5,NA,TRBV27,CASSLGVYQPQHF,TGTGCCAGCAGTTTAGGGGTCTACCAGCCCCAGCATTTT
few,TRBJ1-2,NA,TRBV28,CASSSSDYGYTF,TGTGCCAGCAGTTCATCCGACTATGGCTACACCTTC
NA,TRBJ1-1,NA,TRBV7-8,CASSLGTDPNTEAFF,TGTGCCAGCAGCTTAGGAACGGACCCGAACACTGAAGCTTTCTTT
NA,TRBJ1-1,NA,TRBV27,CASSLSGNLREAFF,TGTGCCAGCAGTTTAAGCGGGAACTTACGTGAAGCTTTCTTT
NA,TRBJ2-1,TRBD1,TRBV14,CASSPTGGGYNNEQFF,TGTGCCAGCAGCCCCACAGGGGGCGGATACAACAATGAGCAGTTCTTC
NA,TRBJ2-1,TRBD2,TRBV29-1,CSVQGGLAGGRMRNEQFF,TGCAGCGTCCAAGGGGGACTAGCGGGAGGGCGTATGAGGAATGAGCAGTTCTTC
NA,TRBJ1-2,NA,TRBV28,CASSLWANYGYTF,TGTGCCAGCAGTTTATGGGCGAACTATGGCTACACCTTC
NA,TRBJ2-5,NA,TRBV12-5,CASGPKMGDGAETQYF,TGTGCTAGTGGTCCCAAAATGGGGGACGGGGCAGAGACCCAGTACTTC
NA,TRBJ2-1,NA,TRBV2,CASSEGLRSSYNEQFF,TGTGCCAGCAGTGAAGGTCTGAGGAGCTCCTACAATGAGCAGTTCTTC
NA,TRBJ1-3,TRBD1,TRBV6-5,CASSPQGARGNTIYF,TGTGCCAGCAGTCCACAGGGGGCGCGGGGAAACACCATATATTTT
NA,TRBJ1-6,NA,TRBV6-5,CASSYSPYYNSPLHF,TGTGCCAGCAGTTACTCGCCCTACTATAATTCACCCCTCCACTTT
NA,TRBJ2-5,TRBD2,TRBV10-3,CATTSGQETQYF,TGTGCCACAACTAGCGGCCAAGAGACCCAGTACTTC
NA,TRBJ2-2,NA,TRBV5-6,CASSLSDIAGELFF,TGTGCCAGCAGCTTATCGGATATCGCCGGGGAGCTGTTTTTT
NA,TRBJ2-5,NA,TRBV2,CASSGEETQYF,TGTGCCAGCAGTGGTGAAGAGACCCAGTACTTC
NA,TRBJ1-2,NA,TRBV6-1,CASSRGPYGYTF,TGTGCCAGCAGTAGAGGCCCCTATGGCTACACCTTC
NA,TRBJ2-7,NA,TRBV6-5,CASSYSTTVHEQYF,TGTGCCAGCAGTTACTCGACGACGGTCCACGAGCAGTACTTC
NA,TRBJ1-2,NA,TRBV6-5,CASSYPGARDYGYTF,TGTGCCAGCAGTTACCCCGGGGCCCGAGACTATGGCTACACCTTC